The clone carrying this T cell receptor (beta chain) was observed a single time. Its antigen is currently unknown. Researchers ran the PCR with 60 Vbeta and 13 Jbeta primers. The protocol was immunoSEQ multiplex PCR, while the TCRdb copy is restricted to in-frame clones and leaves out a portion. Of 150,000 to 170,000 clones in the sample, 80% are singletons; the top ten hold approximately 5.6%. V lost 5 bases to trimming and J lost 7 bases; unmatched junction nucleotides: 8. The CDR3 runs to 16 residues. The germline gives CDR1 LNHDA, CDR2 SQIVND (reference sequence). The data were taken from a study of cytomegalovirus exposure and HLA in healthy donors. General study points: In a later analysis, an Asian-associated ancestry cluster reportedly showed fewer N-insertions than the roughly 650-donor mean. Despite most TCR sequences being rare, some public TCRs occurred in many donors. Apart from CMV serostatus, no immune exposure information was available.

Source material: PBMCs. The chain carries TRBV19 and TRBJ2-2; 12 bases agree with TRBD1. The receptor was isolated from a woman aged 40 to 50 in good health and CMV-seropositive. The CDR3 coding sequence is TGTGCCAGTAGTCGTCGGGGACAGGGGGCGATCGGGGAGCTGTTTTTT. Its protein product is CASSRRGQGAIGELFF.